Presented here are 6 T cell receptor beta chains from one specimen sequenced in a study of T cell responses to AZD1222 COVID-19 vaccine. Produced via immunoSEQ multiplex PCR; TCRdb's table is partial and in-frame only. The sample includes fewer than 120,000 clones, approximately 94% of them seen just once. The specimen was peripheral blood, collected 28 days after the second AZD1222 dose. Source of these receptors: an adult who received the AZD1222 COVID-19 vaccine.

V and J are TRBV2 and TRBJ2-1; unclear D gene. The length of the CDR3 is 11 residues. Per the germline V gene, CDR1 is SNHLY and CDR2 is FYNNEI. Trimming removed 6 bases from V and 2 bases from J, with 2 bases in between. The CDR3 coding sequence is TGTGCCAGCAGCGCCTACAATGAGCAGTTCTTC. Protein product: CASSAYNEQFF. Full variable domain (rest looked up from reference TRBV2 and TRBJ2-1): EPEVTQTPSHQVTQMGQEVILRCVPISNHLYFYWYRQILGQKVEFLVSFYNNEISEKSEIFDDQFSVERPDGSNFTLKIRSTKLEDSAMYFCASSAYNEQFFGPGTRLTVL.

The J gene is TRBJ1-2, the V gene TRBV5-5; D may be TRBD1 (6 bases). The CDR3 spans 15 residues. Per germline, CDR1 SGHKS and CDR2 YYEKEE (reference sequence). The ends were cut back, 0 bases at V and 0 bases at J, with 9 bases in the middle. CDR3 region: CASSLANRANYGYTF. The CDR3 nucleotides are TGTGCCAGCAGCTTGGCGAACAGGGCTAACTATGGCTACACCTTC.

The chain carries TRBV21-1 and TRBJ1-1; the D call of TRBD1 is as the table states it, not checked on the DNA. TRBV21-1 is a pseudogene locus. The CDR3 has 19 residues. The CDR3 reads CASSKADREGGRSNTEAFF. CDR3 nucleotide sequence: TGTGCCAGCAGCAAAGCGGACAGGGAAGGGGGTAGGAGTAACACTGAAGCTTTCTTT.

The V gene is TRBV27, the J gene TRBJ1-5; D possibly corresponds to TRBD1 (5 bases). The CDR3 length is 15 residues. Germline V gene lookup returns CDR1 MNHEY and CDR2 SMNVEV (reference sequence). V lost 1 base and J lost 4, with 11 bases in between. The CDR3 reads CASSLYGGSNQPQHF. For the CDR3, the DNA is TGTGCCAGCAGTTTATACGGGGGATCTAATCAGCCCCAGCATTTT.

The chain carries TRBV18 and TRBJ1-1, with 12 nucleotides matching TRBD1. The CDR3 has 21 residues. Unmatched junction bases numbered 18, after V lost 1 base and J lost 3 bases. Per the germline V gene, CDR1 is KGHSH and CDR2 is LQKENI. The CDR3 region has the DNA TGTGCCAGCTCACCACTGTGGTCCGGGACAGGGGGCCGACAGGGCGACACTGAAGCTTTCTTT. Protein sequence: CASSPLWSGTGGRQGDTEAFF.

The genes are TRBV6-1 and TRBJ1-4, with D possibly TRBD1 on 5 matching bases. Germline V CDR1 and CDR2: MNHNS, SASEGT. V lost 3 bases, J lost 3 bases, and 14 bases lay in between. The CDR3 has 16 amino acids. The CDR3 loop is CASSDGANGPNEKLFF. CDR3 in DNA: TGTGCCAGCAGTGACGGGGCCAACGGACCTAATGAAAAACTGTTTTTT.